This T cell receptor beta chain was documented in a study of response to subunit inactivated influenza vaccine. This CDR3 is built from 15 residues. From germline, CDR1 is MNHEY and CDR2 SVGEGT. V lost 3 bases and J lost 4; bases outside the gene matches: 7. Each CDR3 protein gets one entry after TCRdb re-called the RT-PCR reads with MiXCR. The table lists about 170,000 distinct CDR3 sequences, about 12% of them singletons. At least ten counts were recorded for this clonotype. Its antigen is not identified. Study observations and caveats: The study's authors posited that every seasonal influenza vaccination enlists few new T cells.

These sequences were also reported in another study, on T cells expressing NK-cell markers. That study adds: 5'RACE template switching built TCR beta cDNA with unique molecular identifiers. The study sequenced eight donors, seven HCMV-seropositive and one seronegative. The contribution of dominant NKG2C+ clonotypes to CD8+ T cells in more than five donors was roughly 1.0-7.5%.

The sequence was collected from a man aged 50-59 years who received an inactivated influenza vaccine. The gene calls are TRBV6-2 or TRBV6-3 and TRBJ2-7; the match to TRBD1 covers 9 bases. Sequenced here: CD8+ T cells sorted from PBMCs, sampled 11 to 12 days after vaccination. This chain's CDR3 is CASSYLWTGEYEQYF. DNA of the CDR3: TGTGCCAGCAGTTATCTCTGGACAGGGGAATACGAGCAGTACTTC.